This entry describes one T cell receptor (beta chain). Its cognate antigen is unknown. The data were taken from a study of cytomegalovirus exposure and HLA in healthy donors. Study-wide context: The same platform as the approximately 640 first-cohort repertoires was used for the roughly 130 validation repertoires, a later analysis reported. Overall study results and limits: Listed as cytomegalovirus-associated were 164 TCR beta chains. One later analysis, an examination of the 120 validation repertoires, found that first-cohort TCR clusters tended to co-occur in them.

The germline V gene has CDR1 SGHRS and CDR2 YFSETQ. Trimming stripped 2 bases from V and 6 bases from J, with 12 bases between. The CDR3 is 14 amino acids. TCRdb's table, derived via immunoSEQ multiplex PCR, lists solely in-frame clones and lacks some. The repertoire has more than 120,000 clones, roughly 86% of them found once; the top ten carry less than 5.5%. The chain links TRBV5-1 to TRBJ2-1, with D possibly matching TRBD1 (5 bases). The sequence was obtained from a man between 18 and 35 years old in good health and CMV-seropositive. The sequenced sample was PBMCs. CDR3: CASSLGVQGNEQFF. For the CDR3, the DNA is TGCGCCAGCAGCTTAGGCGTCCAGGGCAATGAGCAGTTCTTC.